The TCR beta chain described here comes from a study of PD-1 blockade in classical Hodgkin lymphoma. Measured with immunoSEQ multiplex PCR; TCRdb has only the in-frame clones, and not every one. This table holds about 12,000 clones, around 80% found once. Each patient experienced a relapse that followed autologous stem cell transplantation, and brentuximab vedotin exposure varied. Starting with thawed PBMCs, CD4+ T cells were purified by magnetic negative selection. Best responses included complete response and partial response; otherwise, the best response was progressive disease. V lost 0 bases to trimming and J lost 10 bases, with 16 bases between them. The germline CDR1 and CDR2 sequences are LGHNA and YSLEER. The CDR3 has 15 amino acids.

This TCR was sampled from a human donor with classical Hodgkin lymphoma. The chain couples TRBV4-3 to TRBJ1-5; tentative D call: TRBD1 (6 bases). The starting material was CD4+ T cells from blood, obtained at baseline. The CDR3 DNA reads TGCGCCAGCAGCCAAGATCTAACAGGGACTTTCCCCCAGCATTTT. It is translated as CASSQDLTGTFPQHF.